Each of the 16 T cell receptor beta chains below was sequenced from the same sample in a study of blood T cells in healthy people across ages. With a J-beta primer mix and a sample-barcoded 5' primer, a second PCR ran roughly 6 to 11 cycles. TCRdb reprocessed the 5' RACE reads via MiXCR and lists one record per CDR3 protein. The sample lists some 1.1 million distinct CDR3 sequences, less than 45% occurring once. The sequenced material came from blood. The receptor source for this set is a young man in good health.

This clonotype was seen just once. DNA for the CDR3: TGCGCCAGCAGCCAAGATTCCCTAGCGGGGGGCGGGTTTCAGTACTTC. Translating gives CASSQDSLAGGGFQYF. V usage is TRBV4-3 and J usage is TRBJ2-7, with 11 bases identical to TRBD2. With V trimmed by 0 bases and J by 10 bases, 11 bases remained unmatched. Germline V CDR1 and CDR2: LGHNA, YSLEER. The CDR3 has 16 residues.

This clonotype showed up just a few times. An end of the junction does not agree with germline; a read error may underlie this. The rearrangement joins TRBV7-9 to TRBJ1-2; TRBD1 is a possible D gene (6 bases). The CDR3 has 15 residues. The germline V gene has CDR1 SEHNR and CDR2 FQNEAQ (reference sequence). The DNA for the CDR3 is TGTGCCAGCATCTTAGATCGGACAGATAACTATGGCTACACCTTC. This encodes CASILDRTDNYGYTF.

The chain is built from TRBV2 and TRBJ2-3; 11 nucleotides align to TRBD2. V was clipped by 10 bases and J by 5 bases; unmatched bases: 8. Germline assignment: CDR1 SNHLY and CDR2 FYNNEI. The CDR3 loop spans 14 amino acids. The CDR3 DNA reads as TGTGCCACCGGACTAGCGGGTCCCGGAGATACGCAGTATTTT. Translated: CATGLAGPGDTQYF.

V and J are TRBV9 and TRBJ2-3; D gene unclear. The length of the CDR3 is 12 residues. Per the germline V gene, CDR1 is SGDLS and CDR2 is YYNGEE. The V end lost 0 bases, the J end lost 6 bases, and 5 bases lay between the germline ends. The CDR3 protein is CASSVEDDTQYF. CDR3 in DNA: TGTGCCAGCAGCGTAGAAGATGATACGCAGTATTTT.

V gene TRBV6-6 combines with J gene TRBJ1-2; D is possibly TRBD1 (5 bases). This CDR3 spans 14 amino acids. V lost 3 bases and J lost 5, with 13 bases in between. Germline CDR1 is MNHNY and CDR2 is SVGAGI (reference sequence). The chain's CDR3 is CASSYSDSSYGYTF. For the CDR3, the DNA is TGTGCCAGCAGTTATTCCGACAGTAGTTATGGCTACACCTTC.

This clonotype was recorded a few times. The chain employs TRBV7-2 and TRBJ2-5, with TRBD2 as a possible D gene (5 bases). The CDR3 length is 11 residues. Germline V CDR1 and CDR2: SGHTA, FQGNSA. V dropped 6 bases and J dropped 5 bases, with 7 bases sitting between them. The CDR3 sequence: CASRRRETQYF. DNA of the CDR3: TGTGCCAGCAGGCGGAGGGAGACCCAGTACTTC.

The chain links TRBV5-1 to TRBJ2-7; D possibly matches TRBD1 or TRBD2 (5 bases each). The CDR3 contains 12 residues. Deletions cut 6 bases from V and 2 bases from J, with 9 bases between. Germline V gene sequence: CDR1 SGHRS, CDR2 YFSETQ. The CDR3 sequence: CASTGQAYEQYF. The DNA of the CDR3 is TGCGCCAGCACGGGGCAAGCCTACGAGCAGTACTTC.

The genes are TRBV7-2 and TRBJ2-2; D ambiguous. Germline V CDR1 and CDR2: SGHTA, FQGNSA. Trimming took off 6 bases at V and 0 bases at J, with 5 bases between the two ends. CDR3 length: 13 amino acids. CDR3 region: CASRRPNTGELFF. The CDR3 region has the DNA TGTGCCAGCAGAAGACCGAACACCGGGGAGCTGTTTTTT.

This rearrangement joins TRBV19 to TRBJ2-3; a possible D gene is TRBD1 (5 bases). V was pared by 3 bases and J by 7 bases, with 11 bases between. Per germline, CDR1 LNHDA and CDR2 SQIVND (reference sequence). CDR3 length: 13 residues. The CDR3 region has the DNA TGTGCCAGTAGTATCCCCGACAGTAATACGCAGTATTTT. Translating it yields CASSIPDSNTQYF.

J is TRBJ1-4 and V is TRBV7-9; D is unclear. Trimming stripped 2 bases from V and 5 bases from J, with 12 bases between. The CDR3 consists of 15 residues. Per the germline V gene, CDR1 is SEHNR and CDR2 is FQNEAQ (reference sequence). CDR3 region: CASSLSLGRNEKLFF. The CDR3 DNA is TGTGCCAGCAGCTTAAGTCTGGGAAGGAATGAAAAACTGTTTTTT.

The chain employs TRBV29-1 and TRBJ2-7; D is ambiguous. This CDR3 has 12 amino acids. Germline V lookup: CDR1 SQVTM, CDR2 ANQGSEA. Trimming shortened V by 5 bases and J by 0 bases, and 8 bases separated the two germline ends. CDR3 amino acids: CSVRLSSYEQYF. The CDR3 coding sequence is TGCAGCGTTCGATTGAGCTCCTACGAGCAGTACTTC.

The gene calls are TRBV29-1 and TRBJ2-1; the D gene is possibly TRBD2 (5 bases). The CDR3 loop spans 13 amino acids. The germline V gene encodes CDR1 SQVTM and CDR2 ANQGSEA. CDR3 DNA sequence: TGCAGAATAATAGGAGGCAGCTACAATGAGCAGTTCTTC. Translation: CRIIGGSYNEQFF.

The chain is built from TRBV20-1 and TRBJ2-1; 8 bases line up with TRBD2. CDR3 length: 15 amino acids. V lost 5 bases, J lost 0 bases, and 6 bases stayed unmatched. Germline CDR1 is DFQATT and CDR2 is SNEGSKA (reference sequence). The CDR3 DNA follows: TGCAGTGCTCCGGGACTAGGTTACTCCTACAATGAGCAGTTCTTC. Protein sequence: CSAPGLGYSYNEQFF.

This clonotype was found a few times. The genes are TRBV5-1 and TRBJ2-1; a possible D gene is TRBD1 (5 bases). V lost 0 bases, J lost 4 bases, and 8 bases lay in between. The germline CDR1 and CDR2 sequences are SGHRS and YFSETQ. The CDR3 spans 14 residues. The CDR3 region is CASSLDSGYNEQFF. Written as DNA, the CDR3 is TGCGCCAGCAGCTTGGATTCAGGGTACAATGAGCAGTTCTTC.

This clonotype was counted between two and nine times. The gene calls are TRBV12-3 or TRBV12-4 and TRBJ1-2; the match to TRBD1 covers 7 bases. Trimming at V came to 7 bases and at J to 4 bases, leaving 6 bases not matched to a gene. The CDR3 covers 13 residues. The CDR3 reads CASNLQGSYGYTF. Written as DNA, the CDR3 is TGTGCCAGCAACCTACAGGGGAGCTATGGCTACACCTTC.

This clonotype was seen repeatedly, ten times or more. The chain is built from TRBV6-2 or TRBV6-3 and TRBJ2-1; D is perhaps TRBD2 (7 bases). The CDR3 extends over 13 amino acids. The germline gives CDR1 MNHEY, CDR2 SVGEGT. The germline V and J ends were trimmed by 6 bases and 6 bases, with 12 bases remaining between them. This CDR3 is CASSGGLRNEQFF. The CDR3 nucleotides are TGTGCCAGCAGCGGGGGGCTTCGCAATGAGCAGTTCTTC.